Described below is a single T cell receptor beta chain sequence and its context. What it binds is not known. This record belongs to a study of T cell repertoires in cytomegalovirus infection. As for the study in general: In public TCR beta signatures, there were indications of both CMV infection and matching HLA type.

From the reads, TCRdb called clonotypes with MiXCR, one entry per CDR3 protein. The data contain around 530,000 distinct CDR3 sequences, approximately 25% of them singletons. V was pared by 3 bases and J by 3 bases, with 9 bases between. Germline V CDR1 and CDR2: SGHTA, FQGNSA. The CDR3 has 14 residues. Study-wide points: Of the TCR beta families, the public ones yielded a cumulative frequency that identified carriers of CMV plus the relevant HLA. The ex vivo response showed dominance by HLA-C-restricted CMV-specific TCR beta clonotypes.

The V and J genes are TRBV7-2 and TRBJ2-1; D might be TRBD2 (5 bases). Source material: PBMCs. The receptor comes from a human donor in good health (CMV status not recorded). Some clones in this sample may be carry-over from other donors' samples. The CDR3 region is CASSFGLNYNEQFF. In nucleotides, the CDR3 is TGTGCCAGCAGCTTCGGACTTAACTACAATGAGCAGTTCTTC.